This T cell receptor beta chain was documented in a study of cytomegalovirus exposure and HLA in healthy donors. Notes on the study in general: Roughly uniform sequencing depth across donors was assumed, possibly incorrectly. Earlier findings revealed that most TCR beta V segments proved productive either about 90% or about 30% of the time. The study reported that TCR beta sequences accurately predicted HLA-A and HLA-B alleles in most subjects.

With regard to this clone: What it recognizes is unknown.

The germline V and J ends were trimmed by 3 bases and 7 bases, with 16 bases remaining between them. Germline V gene lookup returns CDR1 LNHDA and CDR2 SQIVND (reference sequence). The CDR3 sequence is 15 residues long. Primers included in the PCR were 60 Vbeta and 13 Jbeta primers. This table comes from immunoSEQ multiplex PCR, and its TCRdb copy is limited to in-frame clones, with some not included. The repertoire holds approximately 130,000 clones, 65% to 80% seen once, with about 1.8% in the top ten. The source of this sequence is a woman between 35 and 50 years old in good health and CMV-seronegative. This chain links TRBV19 with TRBJ2-1; weak D call: TRBD2 (7 bases). Sequenced input: PBMCs. CDR3 coding DNA: TGTGCCAGTAGTATGGGGGGGGCGGGAGTGAATGAGCAGTTCTTC. It encodes CASSMGGAGVNEQFF.